The 26 T cell receptor beta chains below were found in one sample sequenced in a study of cytomegalovirus exposure and HLA in healthy donors. PCR primers comprised 60 Vbeta and 13 Jbeta primers. Clones were read by immunoSEQ multiplex PCR, and TCRdb kept only the in-frame ones, dropping some. Of under 150,000 clones in the sample, 60% to 80% are singletons; the top ten hold roughly 8.3%. Sample: PBMCs. Receptors were obtained from a man aged 18 to 30 in good health and CMV-seropositive.

CDR3: CASSQAYGTEAFF. CDR3 coding DNA: TGTGCCAGCAGTCAGGCTTACGGCACTGAAGCTTTCTTT. The rearrangement uses TRBV6-1 and TRBJ1-1; D is undetermined. V gave up 5 bases and J gave up 4 bases, with 11 bases separating them. This CDR3 is 13 amino acids long. Germline V lookup: CDR1 MNHNS, CDR2 SASEGT.

The rearrangement links TRBV4-1 to TRBJ2-3; D gene unclear. Germline lookup yields CDR1 MGHRA and CDR2 YSYEKL. Trimming removed 1 base from V and 3 bases from J, with 8 bases in between. This CDR3 is built from 14 residues. In nucleotides, the CDR3 is TGCGCCAGCAGCCAAGTTCTAGTGACAGATACGCAGTATTTT. It is translated as CASSQVLVTDTQYF.

A single count supports this clone. V gene TRBV15 combines with J gene TRBJ2-3; 8 bases fit TRBD2. Germline V gene lookup returns CDR1 LNHNV and CDR2 YYDKDF (reference sequence). The length of the CDR3 is 16 residues. V shed 5 bases and J 1 base; nucleotides not matched to a gene: 8. CDR3: CATSLRRGGGTDTQYF. The CDR3 DNA sequence: TGTGCCACCAGCTTGAGACGGGGGGGTGGCACAGATACGCAGTATTTT. Together with reference TRBV15 and TRBJ2-3, the CDR3 gives the full variable domain: DAMVIQNPRYQVTQFGKPVTLSCSQTLNHNVMYWYQQKSSQAPKLLFHYYDKDFNNEADTPDNFQSRRPNTSFCFLDIRSPGLGDTAMYLCATSLRRGGGTDTQYFGPGTRLTVL.

This clone has a single count. The chain carries TRBV28 and TRBJ2-3; no reliable D call. This CDR3 region has 15 residues. Germline V gene lookup returns CDR1 MDHEN and CDR2 SYDVKM. V was pared by 1 base and J by 1 base, with 9 bases between. Here the CDR3 reads CASSLLAPGTDTQYF. As DNA, the CDR3 is TGTGCCAGCAGTTTATTAGCCCCAGGCACAGATACGCAGTATTTT.

The V and J genes are TRBV5-6 and TRBJ1-1; D unclear. This CDR3 is 13 amino acids long. Germline loops: CDR1 SGHDT, CDR2 YYEEEE. V was clipped by 4 bases and J by 11 bases, with 18 bases between them. The CDR3 loop reads CASSGISSLGAFF. CDR3 DNA: TGTGCCAGCAGCGGAATTAGCTCCCTAGGCGCTTTCTTT.

The rearrangement links TRBV4-1 to TRBJ2-6; D may be TRBD2 (5 bases). V gave up 6 bases and J gave up 3 bases, with 15 bases separating them. The CDR3 consists of 16 residues. Germline-derived CDR1 and CDR2 are MGHRA and YSYEKL. The CDR3 protein is CASSLETSLGANVLTF. Here the CDR3 DNA reads TGCGCCAGCAGTCTTGAAACTAGTCTTGGGGCCAACGTCCTGACTTTC.

The chain recombines TRBV7-9 with TRBJ2-7, with D possibly being TRBD1 (6 bases). The CDR3 spans 15 residues. CDR1 SEHNR and CDR2 FQNEAQ come from the germline V gene (reference sequence). V gave up 3 bases and J gave up 0 bases, with 12 bases separating them. The CDR3 bases are TGTGCCAGCAGCTTGGAACAGGGAAGCTCCTACGAGCAGTACTTC. Translating gives CASSLEQGSSYEQYF.

CDR3 sequence reads: CSAGLRNTEAFF. Written as DNA, the CDR3 is TGCAGCGCAGGGCTTCGGAACACTGAAGCTTTCTTT. V is TRBV29-1 and J is TRBJ1-1; D might be TRBD1 (5 bases). The germline CDR1 and CDR2 sequences are SQVTM and ANQGSEA. The CDR3 loop spans 12 amino acids. V lost 7 bases and J 1 base, leaving 10 bases between the germline ends.

The chain recombines TRBV7-9 with TRBJ1-2; 7 nucleotides agree with TRBD1. This CDR3 contains 15 residues. The germline CDR1 and CDR2 sequences are SEHNR and FQNEAQ (reference sequence). V was pared by 5 bases and J by 5 bases, with 11 bases of the junction left unmatched. The CDR3 here is CASSTRDREAYGYTF. The CDR3 region has the DNA TGTGCCAGCAGCACCCGGGACAGAGAAGCTTATGGCTACACCTTC.

The V call is TRBV10-3, the J call TRBJ1-1, with D possibly TRBD1 on 5 matching bases. Germline values: CDR1 ENHRY, CDR2 SYGVKD. Trimming shortened V by 8 bases and J by 1 base, and 11 bases separated the two germline ends. This CDR3 is built from 13 residues. CDR3: CAIRWGTNTEAFF. The CDR3 DNA reads TGTGCCATCCGGTGGGGCACGAACACTGAAGCTTTCTTT.

This clone was observed a handful of times. The chain links TRBV2 to TRBJ2-4, with 8 bases lining up with TRBD1. CDR1 is SNHLY, CDR2 FYNNEI, per germline. V was pared by 10 bases and J by 0 bases, with 11 bases of the junction left unmatched. The CDR3 covers 16 residues. In DNA, the CDR3 is TGTGCCATTGGACAGGGTGCTAATCCAGCCAAAAACATTCAGTACTTC. Its translation is CAIGQGANPAKNIQYF. The entire variable domain, with the rest obtained from reference TRBV2 and TRBJ2-4, is as follows: EPEVTQTPSHQVTQMGQEVILRCVPISNHLYFYWYRQILGQKVEFLVSFYNNEISEKSEIFDDQFSVERPDGSNFTLKIRSTKLEDSAMYFCAIGQGANPAKNIQYFGAGTRLSVL.

The chain carries TRBV19 and TRBJ1-1; 10 positions agree with TRBD1. The CDR3 extends over 15 amino acids. V gave up 3 bases and J gave up 4 bases; unmatched junction bases: 5. The germline V gene has CDR1 LNHDA and CDR2 SQIVND (reference sequence). The DNA for the CDR3 is TGTGCCAGTAGTATTAAGGGACAGGGGAGCACTGAAGCTTTCTTT. This encodes CASSIKGQGSTEAFF.

The chain couples TRBV11-2 to TRBJ2-7, with 8 nucleotides matching TRBD2. V dropped 5 bases and J dropped 0; count of bases not matched to a gene: 3. The CDR3 is made up of 14 amino acids. Per germline, CDR1 SGHAT and CDR2 FQNNGV. CDR3 bases: TGTGCCAGCAGCCTTAGCGGGAACTCCTACGAGCAGTACTTC. The encoded protein is CASSLSGNSYEQYF.

The chain combines TRBV11-3 with TRBJ2-5; a weak D match, TRBD2 (7 bases). V gave up 1 base and J gave up 1 base, with 10 bases separating them. This CDR3 comprises 15 residues. Germline values: CDR1 SGHNT, CDR2 YENEEA. This chain's CDR3 is CASSLGGGPQETQYF. CDR3 nucleotides: TGTGCCAGCAGCTTAGGGGGGGGCCCCCAAGAGACCCAGTACTTC.

The V gene is TRBV28, the J gene TRBJ1-6; a weak D match, TRBD1 (6 bases). Germline-derived CDR1 and CDR2 are MDHEN and SYDVKM. This CDR3 contains 14 residues. Trimming left V 1 base short and J 8 bases short, with 9 bases between. The CDR3 coding sequence is TGTGCCAGCAGTTTATTAAAGGGGGATTCACCCCTCCACTTT. It codes for CASSLLKGDSPLHF.

The chain joins TRBV7-2 to TRBJ2-3; D gene unclear. The CDR3 extends over 12 amino acids. CDR1 SGHTA and CDR2 FQGNSA come from the germline V gene. Deletions cut 3 bases from V and 2 bases from J, with 3 bases between. Here the CDR3 reads CASSFYTDTQYF. The DNA of the CDR3 is TGTGCCAGCAGCTTCTACACAGATACGCAGTATTTT.

A single count supports this clone. V usage is TRBV27 and J usage is TRBJ2-1; 7 nucleotides agree with TRBD2. The germline gives CDR1 MNHEY, CDR2 SMNVEV (reference sequence). This CDR3 comprises 14 residues. V shed 8 bases, J shed 3 bases, and the junction held 7 bases outside the gene matches. The DNA of the CDR3 is TGTGCCAGCTCGACGGCTAGCGGCTACAATGAGCAGTTCTTC. It codes for CASSTASGYNEQFF.

V is TRBV4-1 and J is TRBJ2-5; 8 nucleotides match TRBD1. The closer fit of TRBJ2-7 to the DNA end suggests the J call may be wrong. CDR3 length: 14 amino acids. Germline V lookup: CDR1 MGHRA, CDR2 YSYEKL. CDR3 protein: CASSQAQGAYEQYF. CDR3 in DNA: TGCGCCAGCAGCCAAGCACAGGGGGCCTACGAGCAGTACTTC.

This clone appeared once. The V gene is TRBV18, the J gene TRBJ1-2; a weak D match, TRBD1 (5 bases). The CDR3 extends over 14 amino acids. From germline, CDR1 is KGHSH and CDR2 LQKENI. Trimming took 3 bases from V and 4 from J, leaving 12 bases between them. CDR3 sequence: CASSPGADFYGYTF. CDR3 in DNA: TGTGCCAGCTCACCTGGGGCAGATTTCTATGGCTACACCTTC.

This clone was seen only a few times. The chain recombines TRBV28 with TRBJ1-2, with a possible D match to TRBD1 (6 bases). V dropped 1 base and J dropped 8 bases, with 8 bases sitting between them. Germline V CDR1 and CDR2: MDHEN, SYDVKM. The CDR3 length is 12 residues. In DNA form, the CDR3 reads TGTGCCAGCAGTTTATCCAGGGGAGGCTACACCTTC. Protein: CASSLSRGGYTF.

The rearrangement uses TRBV29-1 and TRBJ2-3, with 8 bases fitting TRBD2. This CDR3 region has 14 residues. From germline, CDR1 is SQVTM and CDR2 ANQGSEA. Trimming took 7 bases from V and 3 from J; bases not matched to a gene: 9. The CDR3 bases are TGCAGCGCCCTACCCGGACTAGCAACAGATACGCAGTATTTT. Translated, it gives CSALPGLATDTQYF.

CDR3 amino acids: CASRVGGGGNTIYF. CDR3 nucleotide sequence: TGTGCCAGCAGAGTAGGGGGCGGTGGAAACACCATATATTTT. The V call is TRBV2, the J call TRBJ1-3; 7 bases map to TRBD1. Germline CDR1 SNHLY, CDR2 FYNNEI. V lost 6 bases and J lost 3; bases outside the gene matches: 5. The CDR3 is made up of 14 amino acids.

J is TRBJ2-3 and V is TRBV2, with a weak D call TRBD1 (6 bases). Per germline, CDR1 SNHLY and CDR2 FYNNEI. Trimming pared 6 bases from V and 1 base from J, leaving 20 bases between. The CDR3 sequence is 17 residues long. Here the CDR3 reads CASSYQDRTVGTDTQYF. In DNA form, the CDR3 reads TGTGCCAGCAGCTACCAAGACAGGACTGTGGGCACAGATACGCAGTATTTT.

This clone was observed once. The chain recombines TRBV5-6 with TRBJ1-2, with 8 bases aligning to TRBD1. Germline CDR1 is SGHDT and CDR2 is YYEEEE. The trim removed 4 bases at V and 6 bases at J, leaving 17 bases unmatched. CDR3 length: 17 residues. CDR3 sequence reads: CASSPGETQGARDGYTF. CDR3 bases: TGTGCCAGCAGCCCAGGGGAGACCCAGGGGGCTAGAGATGGCTACACCTTC.

This chain uses TRBV7-3 with TRBJ2-7; D is perhaps TRBD1 (6 bases). The CDR3 covers 11 residues. Trimming left V 8 bases short and J 4 bases short, with 9 bases between. CDR1 and CDR2 from the germline V gene are SGHTA and FQGTGA. The CDR3 here is CASFRGYEQYV. In DNA, the CDR3 is TGTGCCAGCTTCAGGGGTTACGAGCAGTACGTC.

Only a few counts were recorded for this clone. The gene calls are TRBV6-1 and TRBJ1-2; 7 bases fit TRBD1. J lost 7 bases, V lost 6 bases, and 5 bases had no gene match. Germline V gene lookup returns CDR1 MNHNS and CDR2 SASEGT. The CDR3 sequence is 12 residues long. CDR3 coding DNA: TGTGCCAGCAGGCCAGGGGGAGGTGGCTACACCTTC. It codes for CASRPGGGGYTF.